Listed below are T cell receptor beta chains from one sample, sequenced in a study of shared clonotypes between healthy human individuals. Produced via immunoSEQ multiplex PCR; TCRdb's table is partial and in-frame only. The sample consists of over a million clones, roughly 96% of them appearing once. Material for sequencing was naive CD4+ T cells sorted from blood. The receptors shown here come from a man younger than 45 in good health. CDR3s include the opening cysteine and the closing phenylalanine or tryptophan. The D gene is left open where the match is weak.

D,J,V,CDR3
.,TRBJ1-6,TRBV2,CASSRFSGRRNSPLHF
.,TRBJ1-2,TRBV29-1,CSAGGRNYGYTF
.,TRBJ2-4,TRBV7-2,CASSLKGVLPGTYNIQYF
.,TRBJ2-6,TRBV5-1,CASSLARGFGANVLTF
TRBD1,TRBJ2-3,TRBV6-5,CASRSTGVSTDTQYF
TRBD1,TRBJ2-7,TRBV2,CASSKGAGGTYEQYF
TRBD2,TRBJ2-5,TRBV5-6,CASSTSSGRETQYF
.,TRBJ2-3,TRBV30,CAWTKAGTSTDTQYF
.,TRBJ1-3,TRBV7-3,CASSLSAGTGNTIYF
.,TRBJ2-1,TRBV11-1,CASGTEYNEQFF
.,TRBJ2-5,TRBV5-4,CASSTGGRNLQETQYF
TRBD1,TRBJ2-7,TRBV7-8,CASSPRSRQGYHEQYF
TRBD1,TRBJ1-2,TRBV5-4,CASSNGQVNYGYTF
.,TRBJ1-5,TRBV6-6,CASSYSGGAGNQPQHF
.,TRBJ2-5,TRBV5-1,CASSRGEETQYF
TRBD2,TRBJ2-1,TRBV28,CASSAGGTSAFF
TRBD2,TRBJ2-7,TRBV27,CASSTITGTSFYEQYF
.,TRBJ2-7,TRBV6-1,CASSERPGRGSRNEQYF
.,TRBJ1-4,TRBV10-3,CAIRAGTENDKLFF
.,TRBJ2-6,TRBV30,CAWVLSGANVLTF
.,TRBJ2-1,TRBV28,CASSLPAGIEQFF
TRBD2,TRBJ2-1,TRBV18,CASSPPVSGSVSSYNEQFF
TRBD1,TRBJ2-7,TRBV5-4,CASSLGDRTHEQYF
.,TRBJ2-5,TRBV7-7,CASSLAGSETQYF
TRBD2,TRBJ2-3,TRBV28,CASSPRTSGGSDTQYF
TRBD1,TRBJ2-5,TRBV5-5,CASSLQGWETQYF
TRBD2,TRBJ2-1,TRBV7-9,CASSLREEYNEQFF
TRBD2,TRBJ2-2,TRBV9,CASSERLAGVGGELFF
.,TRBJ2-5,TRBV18,CASSPPLSRSSETQYF
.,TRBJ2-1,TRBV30,CAWSIGLPNEQFF
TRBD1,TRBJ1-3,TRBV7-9,CASSWDSGNTIYF
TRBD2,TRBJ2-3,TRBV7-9,CASSRLAGGLDTQYF
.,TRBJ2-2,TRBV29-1,CSVERQITGELFF
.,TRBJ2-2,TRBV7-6,CASSYKSGNTGELFF
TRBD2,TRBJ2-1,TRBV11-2,CASSPPGLAGHEQFF
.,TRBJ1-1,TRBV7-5,CVRRREAFF
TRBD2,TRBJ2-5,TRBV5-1,CASSLRLAGSGETQYF
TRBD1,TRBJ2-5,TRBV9,CASSGTGTGEETQYF
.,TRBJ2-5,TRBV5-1,CASSRSGVEETQYF
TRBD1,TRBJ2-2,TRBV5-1,CASSPTGTGNTGELFF
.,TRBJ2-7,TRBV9,CASSVGTGSVYEQYF